This T cell receptor (beta chain) is from a study of response to subunit inactivated influenza vaccine. Study-level points and caveats: The authors proposed limited new T cell recruitment per seasonal influenza vaccination.

CDR3 size: 15 residues. Germline values: CDR1 SGHRS, CDR2 YFSETQ. Trimming cost V 7 bases and J 4 bases; bases outside gene matches: 12. Using its own MiXCR run on the RT-PCR reads, TCRdb lists one record per CDR3 protein. The sample consists of 500,000 to 550,000 distinct CDR3 sequences, under 9% of them appearing once. Notes on this clonotype: Its cognate antigen is unknown.

This TCR was sampled from a man aged 50-75 years who received an inactivated influenza vaccine. J is TRBJ2-5 and V is TRBV5-1, with 8 bases lining up with TRBD1. The starting material was PBMCs from blood, obtained around 25 months after vaccination. The CDR3 loop is CASATGGSGGETQYF. CDR3 DNA sequence: TGCGCCAGCGCCACAGGGGGAAGTGGGGGAGAGACCCAGTACTTC.